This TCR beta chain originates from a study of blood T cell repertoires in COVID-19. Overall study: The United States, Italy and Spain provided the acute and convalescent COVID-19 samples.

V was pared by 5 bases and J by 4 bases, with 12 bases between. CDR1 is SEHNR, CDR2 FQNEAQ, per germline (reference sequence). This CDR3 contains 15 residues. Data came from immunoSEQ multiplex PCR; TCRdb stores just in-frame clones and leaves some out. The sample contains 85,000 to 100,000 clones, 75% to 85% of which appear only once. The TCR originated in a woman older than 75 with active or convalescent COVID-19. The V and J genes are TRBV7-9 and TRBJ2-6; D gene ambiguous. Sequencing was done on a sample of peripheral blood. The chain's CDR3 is CASSPRLAGANVLTF. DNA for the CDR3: TGTGCCAGCAGCCCCAGGTTGGCGGGGGCCAACGTCCTGACTTTC.